This is a list of T cell receptor beta chains from one sample in a study of CD8+ T cells in alopecia areata. Libraries were prepared by immunoSEQ multiplex PCR; TCRdb keeps only in-frame clonotypes and omits some of them. This sample has some 95,000 clones, with roughly 47% found just once. Sequences were derived from CD8+ T cells sorted from blood, sampled at week 24, from a patient treated with tofacitinib. The receptors shown here come from a human donor with alopecia areata. CDR3s include the opening cysteine and the closing phenylalanine or tryptophan. A D gene is named only where the DNA matches it firmly. The size of a clone is reported for some rows only, either as once, few or many, or as a class for expanded clones.

>.|TRBV29-1|TRBJ2-5|.
TGCAGCGTTGTAGAGGAGCGGAGGGCCGGGGAGACCCAGTACTTC
CSVVEERRAGETQYF
>.|TRBV4-1|TRBJ2-1|.
TGCGCCAGCAGCCTCGCCGGATGGAATGAGCAGTTCTTC
CASSLAGWNEQFF
>.|TRBV21-1|TRBJ2-5|.
TGTGCCAGCAGTCTCGAGCGGTACCAAGAGACCCAGTACTTC
CASSLERYQETQYF
>.|TRBV4-2|TRBJ2-1|TRBD2
TGTGCCAGCAGCGAAACTAGCGGCGCCTCCTACAATGAGCAGTTCTTC
CASSETSGASYNEQFF
>few|TRBV29-1|TRBJ2-7|.
TGCAGCGTGGCGGGACAGCTTCCAGCCTACGAGCAGTACTTC
CSVAGQLPAYEQYF
>few|TRBV10-3|TRBJ2-2|TRBD2
TGTGCCATCTTGGGTACTCTAGCGGGAAGGGCGAACACCGGGGAGCTGTTTTTT
CAILGTLAGRANTGELFF
>few|TRBV30|TRBJ1-2|.
TGTGCCTGGAGTGTACCTTTGTGGATAACTAACTATGGCTACACCTTC
CAWSVPLWITNYGYTF
>.|TRBV13|TRBJ2-7|TRBD1
TGTGCCAGCAGCCTTCGGGACAGGGGCTACGAGCAGTACTTC
CASSLRDRGYEQYF
>.|TRBV29-1|TRBJ1-3|.
TGCAGCGTTGTAGGAGACACCATATATTTT
CSVVGDTIYF
>.|TRBV19|TRBJ2-1|.
TGTGCCAGTAAGTTGGCGAGCAATGAGCAGTTCTTC
CASKLASNEQFF
>.|TRBV7-6|TRBJ2-5|TRBD1
TGTGCCAGCCGCCCGGGACAGGGGTTAGAGACCCAGTACTTC
CASRPGQGLETQYF
>many|TRBV7-2|TRBJ2-1|TRBD2
TGTGCCAGCAGCCTTAGCGGGAGGTACAATGAGCAGTTCTTC
CASSLSGRYNEQFF
>.|TRBV15|TRBJ2-7|TRBD1
TGTGCCACCAGCAGAGATCCCCGGACAGGGGGAGTCTCCTACGAGCAGTACTTC
CATSRDPRTGGVSYEQYF
>.|TRBV5-6|TRBJ2-7|.
TGTGCCAGCAGCTTGGCCCAGGGCTACGAGCAGTACTTC
CASSLAQGYEQYF
>few|TRBV29-1|TRBJ2-5|.
TGCAGCGCCGAACCCCACGACTCTCTGGAGACCCAGTACTTC
CSAEPHDSLETQYF
>.|TRBV9|TRBJ2-2|TRBD2
TGTGCCAGCAGCCCCAGACTAGCGGGAGGGTACACCGGGGAGCTGTTTTTT
CASSPRLAGGYTGELFF
>.|TRBV9|TRBJ2-2|.
TGTGCCAGCAGCGTAGTAACGGGGAAGAACACCGGGGAGCTGTTTTTT
CASSVVTGKNTGELFF
>.|TRBV28|TRBJ2-5|.
TGTGCCAGCAGTTTTTTGTCAGCGGAAGAGACCCAGTACTTC
CASSFLSAEETQYF
>.|TRBV7-9|TRBJ1-3|.
TGTGCCAGCAGCTTAGAGCTAGACCCCGGAAACACCATATATTTT
CASSLELDPGNTIYF
>few|TRBV7-2|TRBJ2-4|.
TGTGCCAGCAGCTCACCAGCAGAAGCCAAAAACATTCAGTACTTC
CASSSPAEAKNIQYF
>.|TRBV2|TRBJ2-7|.
TGTGCCAGCAGTGAAGGGCCTTATTACGAGCAGTACTTC
CASSEGPYYEQYF
>.|TRBV25-1|TRBJ1-1|.
TGTGCCAGCAGTGAATATTCGGGCACGAACACTGAAGCTTTCTTT
CASSEYSGTNTEAFF
>.|TRBV13|TRBJ2-7|.
TGTGCCAGCAGCCCCCCATCCGGGCCCTCCTACGAGCAGTACTTC
CASSPPSGPSYEQYF
>.|TRBV5-1|TRBJ1-4|.
TGCGCCAGCAGCTTGATGGGGTTTGATGAAAAACTGTTTTTT
CASSLMGFDEKLFF
>.|TRBV4-3|TRBJ1-1|.
TGCGCCAGCAGCCAAGAATGGGGCATAAACACTGAAGCTTTCTTT
CASSQEWGINTEAFF
>.|TRBV2|TRBJ2-4|TRBD2
TGTGCCAGCAGTGAGGAAGCGGGAGGGCGCAAAAACATTCAGTACTTC
CASSEEAGGRKNIQYF
>few|TRBV21-1|TRBJ1-5|.
TGTGCCAGCACCCCCATTGGACAGGGATGGCCCCAGCATTTT
CASTPIGQGWPQHF
>.|TRBV4-1|TRBJ1-5|.
TGCGCCAGCAGCCATCCCCTCAATCAGCCCCAGCATTTT
CASSHPLNQPQHF